These 17 T cell receptor beta chains share one sample of origin, sequenced in a study of OX40 agonist ivuxolimab in advanced cancers. The table came from immunoSEQ multiplex PCR; TCRdb's copy has only in-frame clones and leaves some out. The sample shows 50,000 to 65,000 clones, around 90% of them seen only once. Sample: CD4+ or CD8+ T cells sorted from blood, taken in a trial of the OX40 agonist ivuxolimab. The receptors derive from an adult with an advanced solid tumor such as melanoma, head and neck, liver or kidney cancer.

The chain couples TRBV7-2 to TRBJ1-2; D is unclear. The CDR3 extends over 13 amino acids. The V end was cut by 6 bases, the J end by 3 bases, with 11 bases between. Germline lookup yields CDR1 SGHTA and CDR2 FQGNSA. The CDR3 reads CASSLGRYYGYTF. CDR3 in DNA: TGTGCCAGCAGTCTAGGGAGGTACTATGGCTACACCTTC.

The V call is TRBV6-5, the J call TRBJ2-2, with D perhaps TRBD1 or TRBD2 (5 bases each). Looked up from germline, CDR1 is MNHEY and CDR2 is SVGAGI. The CDR3 consists of 15 residues. Between the trimmed V and J ends, which lost 6 bases and 1 base, there was a span of 12 bases. The CDR3 here is CASSTARGNTGELFF. In DNA form, the CDR3 reads TGTGCCAGCAGCACCGCGAGGGGGAACACCGGGGAGCTGTTTTTT.

The chain joins TRBV6-5 to TRBJ2-6; D remains unclear. The CDR3 runs to 15 residues. V gave up 6 bases and J gave up 0 bases, with 9 bases separating them. Looked up from germline, CDR1 is MNHEY and CDR2 is SVGAGI. The DNA of the CDR3 is TGTGCCAGCAGGATAGGTTTCTCTGGGGCCAACGTCCTGACTTTC. Translation: CASRIGFSGANVLTF.

The rearrangement links TRBV7-8 to TRBJ2-7, with TRBD2 matching over 11 bases. The ends lost 1 base at V and 7 bases at J; junction bases unmatched: 3. The CDR3 extends over 14 amino acids. Germline V gives CDR1 SGHVS, CDR2 FQNEAQ. In DNA, the CDR3 is TGTGCCAGCAGCTTAGGGCTAGCGGGAGGAGAGCAGTACTTC. Protein: CASSLGLAGGEQYF. Full variable domain (missing parts from reference TRBV7-8 and TRBJ2-7): GAGVSQSPRYKVAKRGQDVALRCDPISGHVSLFWYQQALGQGPEFLTYFQNEAQLDKSGLPSDRFFAERPEGSVSTLKIQRTQQEDSAVYLCASSLGLAGGEQYFGPGTRLTVT.

V and J are TRBV6-5 and TRBJ2-7, with D hard to call. The CDR3 spans 13 residues. Germline-derived CDR1 and CDR2 are MNHEY and SVGAGI. V was cut by 5 bases and J by 5 bases, with 13 bases left in between. The CDR3 here is CASSVDPRDEQYF. The CDR3 DNA follows: TGTGCCAGCAGTGTGGATCCGAGAGACGAGCAGTACTTC.

CDR3 coding DNA: TGCGCCAGCAGCCAACCTGCGGGGACCCAGTACTTC. This encodes CASSQPAGTQYF. The rearrangement links TRBV4-1 to TRBJ2-5, with D perhaps TRBD2 (5 bases). V lost 2 bases and J lost 7, with 8 bases in between. This CDR3 region has 12 residues. Germline CDR1 and CDR2: MGHRA and YSYEKL.

This clone was seen just once. The chain has TRBV19 and TRBJ2-1, with 10 positions matching TRBD2. Germline trimming cut 6 bases from V and 4 bases from J; bases unmatched to any gene: 6. The CDR3 totals 15 residues. Germline V gene data show CDR1 as LNHDA and CDR2 as SQIVND (reference sequence). The CDR3 sequence: CASRESSGGYNEQFF. For the CDR3, the DNA is TGTGCCAGTAGGGAGAGTAGCGGGGGGTACAATGAGCAGTTCTTC.

The chain joins TRBV6-6 to TRBJ1-6; TRBD1 might be the D (5 bases). The CDR3 is 12 amino acids. CDR1 and CDR2 (germline): MNHNY, SVGAGI (reference sequence). V was cut by 7 bases and J by 7 bases, with 8 bases left in between. The CDR3 nucleotides are TGTGCCAGCACCCGACAGAATTCACCCCTCCACTTT. It translates to CASTRQNSPLHF.

This rearrangement joins TRBV7-8 to TRBJ2-1; 9 nucleotides agree with TRBD2. This CDR3 has 15 residues. CDR1 is SGHVS and CDR2 is FQNEAQ in the germline V gene. The V segment lost 1 base and the J segment 10 bases; nucleotides outside the gene matches: 8. In DNA, the CDR3 is TGTGCCAGCAGCTTAGTAGCGGGAGAATCATGGGAGCAGTTCTTC. This translates into CASSLVAGESWEQFF.

The rearrangement links TRBV9 to TRBJ2-1; 10 nucleotides agree with TRBD1. The germline V gene encodes CDR1 SGDLS and CDR2 YYNGEE. The CDR3 extends over 13 amino acids. The ends lost 4 bases at V and 9 bases at J; junction bases unmatched: 4. The CDR3 spells CASSRQGASEQFF. The CDR3 DNA sequence: TGTGCCAGCAGCAGACAGGGGGCAAGTGAGCAGTTCTTC.

This sequence joins TRBV7-2 and TRBJ1-6, with TRBD1 matching over 10 bases. The CDR3 contains 14 residues. CDR1 is SGHTA, CDR2 FQGNSA, per germline. Losses at the gene ends were 5 bases for V and 9 bases for J; bases not matched to a gene: 4. CDR3 nucleotide sequence: TGTGCCAGCAGCCGTGACAGGGGGCCTTCACCCCTCCACTTT. It translates to CASSRDRGPSPLHF.

This chain uses TRBV19 with TRBJ1-2; D ambiguous. The V end was cut by 4 bases, the J end by 3 bases, with 3 bases between. The CDR3 has 11 amino acids. Per germline, CDR1 LNHDA and CDR2 SQIVND (reference sequence). In nucleotides, the CDR3 is TGTGCCAGTAGTAGTTACTATGGCTACACCTTC. This encodes CASSSYYGYTF.

The V and J genes are TRBV5-6 and TRBJ2-6; D gene unclear. V was cut by 8 bases and J by 2 bases, with 14 bases left in between. The germline V gene encodes CDR1 SGHDT and CDR2 YYEEEE. This CDR3 comprises 15 residues. The chain's CDR3 is CARRRKGPGANVLTF. The CDR3 nucleotides are TGTGCCAGGAGAAGAAAGGGCCCTGGGGCCAACGTCCTGACTTTC.

The chain has TRBV5-1 and TRBJ1-3, with D possibly matching TRBD1 (6 bases). With 4 bases removed from V and 0 bases from J, the gap between germline ends came to 14 bases. The CDR3 sequence is 16 residues long. Germline CDR1 and CDR2: SGHRS and YFSETQ. For the CDR3, the DNA is TGCGCCAGCAGCGGTACAGGGACGAGCTCTGGAAACACCATATATTTT. Residues: CASSGTGTSSGNTIYF.

The V and J genes are TRBV7-2 and TRBJ2-7; tentatively, D is TRBD2 (5 bases). Germline CDR1 and CDR2: SGHTA and FQGNSA. V lost 3 bases and J 5 bases, leaving 11 bases between the germline ends. CDR3 length: 13 residues. In DNA form, the CDR3 reads TGTGCCAGCAGCTTGCCCCTGAGGGACGAGCAGTACTTC. Translated: CASSLPLRDEQYF.

This sequence joins TRBV10-3 and TRBJ2-1; TRBD2 matches at 10 bases. CDR3 size: 13 residues. From germline, CDR1 is ENHRY and CDR2 SYGVKD. V lost 10 bases to trimming and J lost 8 bases; unmatched junction nucleotides: 8. CDR3 nucleotide sequence: TGTGCCACCACCAGCGGGAGGGAAGATGAGCAGTTCTTC. Translation: CATTSGREDEQFF.

V usage is TRBV29-1 and J usage is TRBJ2-7, with TRBD1 identical over 7 bases. There are 14 residues in the CDR3. The trim removed 6 bases at V and 1 base at J, leaving 9 bases unmatched. Germline V gives CDR1 SQVTM, CDR2 ANQGSEA. CDR3 in DNA: TGCAGCGTAACCTCGACAGGGTTGTCCTACGAGCAGTACTTC. Translated: CSVTSTGLSYEQYF.